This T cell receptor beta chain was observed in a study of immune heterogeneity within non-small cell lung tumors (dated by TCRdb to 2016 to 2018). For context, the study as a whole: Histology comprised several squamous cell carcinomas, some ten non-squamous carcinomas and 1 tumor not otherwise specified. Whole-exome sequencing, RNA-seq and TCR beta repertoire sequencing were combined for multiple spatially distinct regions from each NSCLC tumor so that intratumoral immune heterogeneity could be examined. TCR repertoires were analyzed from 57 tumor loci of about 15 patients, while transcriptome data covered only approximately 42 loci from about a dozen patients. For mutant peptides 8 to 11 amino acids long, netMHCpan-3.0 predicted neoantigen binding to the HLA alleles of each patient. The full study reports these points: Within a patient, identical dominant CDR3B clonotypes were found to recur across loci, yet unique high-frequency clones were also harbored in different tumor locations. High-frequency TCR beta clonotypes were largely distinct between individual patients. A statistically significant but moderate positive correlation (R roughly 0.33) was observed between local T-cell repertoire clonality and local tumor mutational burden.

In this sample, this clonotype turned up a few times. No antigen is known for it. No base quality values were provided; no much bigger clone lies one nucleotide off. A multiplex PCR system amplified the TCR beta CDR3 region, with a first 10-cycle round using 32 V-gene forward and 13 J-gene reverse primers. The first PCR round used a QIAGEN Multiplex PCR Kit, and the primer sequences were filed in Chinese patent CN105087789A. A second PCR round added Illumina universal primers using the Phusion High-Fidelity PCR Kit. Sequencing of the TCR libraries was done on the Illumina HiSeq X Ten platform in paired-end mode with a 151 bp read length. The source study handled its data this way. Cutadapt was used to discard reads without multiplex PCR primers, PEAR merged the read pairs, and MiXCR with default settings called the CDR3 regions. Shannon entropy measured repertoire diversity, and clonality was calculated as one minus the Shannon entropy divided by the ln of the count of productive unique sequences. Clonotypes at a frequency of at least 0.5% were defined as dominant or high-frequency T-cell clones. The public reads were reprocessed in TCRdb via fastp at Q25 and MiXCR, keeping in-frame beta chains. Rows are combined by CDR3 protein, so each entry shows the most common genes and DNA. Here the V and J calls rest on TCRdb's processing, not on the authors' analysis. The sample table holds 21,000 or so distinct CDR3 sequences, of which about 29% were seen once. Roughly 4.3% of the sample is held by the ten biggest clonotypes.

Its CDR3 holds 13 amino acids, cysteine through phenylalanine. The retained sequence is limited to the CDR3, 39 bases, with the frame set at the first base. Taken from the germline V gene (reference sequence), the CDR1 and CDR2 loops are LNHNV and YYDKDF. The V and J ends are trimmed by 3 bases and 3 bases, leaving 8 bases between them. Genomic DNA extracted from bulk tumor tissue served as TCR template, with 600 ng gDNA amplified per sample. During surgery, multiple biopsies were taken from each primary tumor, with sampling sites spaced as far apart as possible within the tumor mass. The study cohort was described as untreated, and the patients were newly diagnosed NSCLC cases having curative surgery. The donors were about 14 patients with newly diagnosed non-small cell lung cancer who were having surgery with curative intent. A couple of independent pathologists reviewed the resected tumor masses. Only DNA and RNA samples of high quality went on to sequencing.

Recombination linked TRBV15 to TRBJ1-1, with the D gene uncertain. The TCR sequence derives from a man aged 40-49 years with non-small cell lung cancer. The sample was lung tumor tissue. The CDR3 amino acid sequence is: CATSRPGYTEAFF. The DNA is TGTGCCACCAGCAGGCCCGGATACACTGAAGCTTTCTTT.